This TCR beta chain was recovered during a study of CD8 T cells in Susac syndrome. This CDR3 comprises 14 residues. V was pared by 5 bases and J by 1 base, with 12 bases between. Germline loops: CDR1 DFQATT, CDR2 SNEGSKA (reference sequence). TEMRA cells were enriched by FACS, and CD4+ and CD8+ T cells were negatively isolated. Random hexamers primed reverse transcription of about 0.5 to 1 ug RNA. One entry per CDR3 protein, called by TCRdb with MiXCR from the immunoSEQ multiplex PCR reads. The repertoire includes fewer than 60,000 distinct CDR3 sequences, approximately 95% of them detected once, and 0.75% sits in the top ten.

The sequence was collected from a human donor with Susac syndrome. Specimen: CD8+ T cells from PBMCs. This chain joins TRBV20-1 and TRBJ1-5, with a tentative D call TRBD1 (6 bases). The CDR3 loop reads CSAGGGASNQPQHF. In nucleotides, the CDR3 is TGCAGTGCTGGCGGGGGGGCGAGCAATCAGCCCCAGCATTTT.